These 18 T cell receptor beta chains were sequenced from one sample in a study of cytomegalovirus exposure and HLA in healthy donors. The primer mix had 60 Vbeta and 13 Jbeta primers. Assay: immunoSEQ multiplex PCR; the TCRdb copy retains only in-frame clones and omits some. The sample has roughly 160,000 clones, around 80% seen once. The sample taken for sequencing was PBMCs. These receptors all stem from a man aged 25-45 years in good health and CMV-seronegative.

DNA for the CDR3: TGTGCCATCAGCCAGGGGGCGGAACAGCCCCAGCATTTT. Its protein is CAISQGAEQPQHF. The gene calls are TRBV10-3 and TRBJ1-5, with 8 bases that match TRBD1. V gave up 6 bases and J gave up 7 bases; unmatched junction bases: 5. The CDR3 contains 13 residues. Germline loops: CDR1 ENHRY, CDR2 SYGVKD.

This clone was picked up a small number of times. The gene calls are TRBV27 and TRBJ2-5; D is unresolved. V was trimmed by 5 bases and J by 5 bases, leaving 9 bases between them. The germline V gene has CDR1 MNHEY and CDR2 SMNVEV (reference sequence). CDR3 length: 12 residues. The CDR3: CASSPNRETQYF. In nucleotides, the CDR3 is TGTGCCAGCAGTCCAAACCGGGAGACCCAGTACTTC.

The chain is built from TRBV29-1 and TRBJ2-3, with D unresolved. V was clipped by 3 bases and J by 1 base, with 8 bases between them. The germline V gene has CDR1 SQVTM and CDR2 ANQGSEA. This CDR3 is 13 amino acids long. The CDR3 spells CSVDRQGTDTQYF. CDR3 in DNA: TGCAGCGTTGATCGGCAGGGCACAGATACGCAGTATTTT.

V usage is TRBV27 and J usage is TRBJ2-7; 7 nucleotides align to TRBD2. This CDR3 has 14 residues. J lost 5 bases, V lost 4 bases, and 8 bases had no gene match. The V gene's germline CDR1 is MNHEY and CDR2 SMNVEV (reference sequence). CDR3 loop: CASSSIPLADEQYF. In DNA, the CDR3 is TGTGCCAGCAGTTCCATCCCCCTAGCGGACGAGCAGTACTTC.

The J gene is TRBJ2-2, the V gene TRBV7-9; possible D gene TRBD1, 6 bases. Deletions cut 4 bases from V and 3 bases from J, with 18 bases between. This CDR3 contains 17 residues. Germline values: CDR1 SEHNR, CDR2 FQNEAQ (reference sequence). CDR3 loop: CASSSTPRGQYTGELFF. In DNA, the CDR3 is TGTGCCAGCAGCTCCACACCCCGAGGACAGTACACCGGGGAGCTGTTTTTT.

The rearrangement joins TRBV7-6 to TRBJ2-3; possible D gene TRBD2, 5 bases. V was clipped by 5 bases and J by 2 bases, with 23 bases between them. Looked up from germline, CDR1 is SGHVS and CDR2 is FNYEAQ. The CDR3 consists of 18 residues. CDR3 protein: CASSDEVWESGFTDTQYF. The DNA for the CDR3 is TGTGCCAGCAGCGACGAAGTTTGGGAGTCGGGGTTCACAGATACGCAGTATTTT.

J is TRBJ1-2 and V is TRBV7-9; tentatively, D is TRBD1 (5 bases). V was clipped by 7 bases and J by 2 bases, with 11 bases between them. Germline V gives CDR1 SEHNR, CDR2 FQNEAQ (reference sequence). The CDR3 sequence is 13 residues long. The CDR3 nucleotides read TGTGCCAGCAAAGACAGCGCGAACTATGGCTACACCTTC. The encoded protein is CASKDSANYGYTF. Full variable domain (outside the CDR3, taken from reference TRBV7-9 and TRBJ1-2): DTGVSQNPRHKITKRGQNVTFRCDPISEHNRLYWYRQTLGQGPEFLTYFQNEAQLEKSRLLSDRFSAERPKGSFSTLEIQRTEQGDSAMYLCASKDSANYGYTFGSGTRLTVV.

This chain uses TRBV5-4 with TRBJ1-6; 7 nucleotides align to TRBD1. The CDR3 contains 19 residues. V trimming: 1 base; J trimming: 1 base; junction bases outside the gene matches: 11. CDR1 and CDR2 (germline): SGHNT, YYREEE (reference sequence). Here the CDR3 reads CASSLSRRGGASYNSPLHF. As DNA, the CDR3 is TGTGCCAGCAGCTTGAGTCGGAGAGGGGGCGCATCCTATAATTCACCCCTCCACTTT.

J is TRBJ2-7 and V is TRBV30, with D perhaps matching TRBD2 (6 bases). Trimming stripped 2 bases from V and 6 bases from J, with 17 bases between. CDR3 size: 14 residues. Germline CDR1 GTSNPN, CDR2 SVGIG (reference sequence). The CDR3 DNA follows: TGTGCCTGGAGTCTGAGGAGGGATTCGGCCGAGCAGTACTTC. It specifies CAWSLRRDSAEQYF.

The rearrangement uses TRBV28 and TRBJ1-1; no definite D call. Germline values: CDR1 MDHEN, CDR2 SYDVKM. The germline V and J ends were trimmed by 6 bases and 8 bases, with 10 bases remaining between them. CDR3 length equals 11 residues. Here the CDR3 DNA reads TGTGCCAGCAGCCCTCGGTTGGAAGCTTTCTTT. This encodes CASSPRLEAFF.

V usage is TRBV5-1 and J usage is TRBJ2-7; 7 bases fit TRBD2. The CDR3 is made up of 14 amino acids. Germline loops: CDR1 SGHRS, CDR2 YFSETQ. The V and J ends lost 3 bases and 2 bases, in that order; junction bases with no gene match: 5. CDR3 nucleotides: TGCGCCAGCAGCTCAGAGACTAGCACCTACGAGCAGTACTTC. Translated, it gives CASSSETSTYEQYF. The variable domain in full, completed from reference TRBV5-1 and TRBJ2-7, reads KAGVTQTPRYLIKTRGQQVTLSCSPISGHRSVSWYQQTPGQGLQFLFEYFSETQRNKGNFPGRFSGRQFSNSRSEMNVSTLELGDSALYLCASSSETSTYEQYFGPGTRLTVT.

V is TRBV19 and J is TRBJ2-3; unclear D gene. This CDR3 has 14 residues. Trimming shortened V by 1 base and J by 6 bases, and 11 bases separated the two germline ends. Germline CDR1 reads LNHDA; CDR2 reads SQIVND (reference sequence). As DNA, the CDR3 is TGTGCCAGTAGTATAGGGTCAACCGGGGATACGCAGTATTTT. This sequence encodes CASSIGSTGDTQYF.

This chain connects TRBV18 to TRBJ2-7; TRBD2 might be the D (7 bases). Germline values: CDR1 KGHSH, CDR2 LQKENI. The CDR3 has 15 residues. V lost 1 base and J 4 bases, leaving 14 bases between the germline ends. For the CDR3, the DNA is TGTGCCAGCTCACCACTTCGGGGGGCGGGGTACGAGCAGTACTTC. Translating gives CASSPLRGAGYEQYF.

The rearrangement joins TRBV7-2 to TRBJ2-4; D possibly corresponds to TRBD2 (6 bases). The CDR3 totals 15 residues. V shed 5 bases and J shed 3 bases, with 14 bases lying between them. Germline values: CDR1 SGHTA, CDR2 FQGNSA. CDR3 in amino acids: CASSGGEDYKNIQYF. DNA of the CDR3: TGTGCCAGCAGCGGTGGGGAGGACTACAAAAACATTCAGTACTTC.

This chain links TRBV28 with TRBJ2-5, with 7 bases that match TRBD1. CDR1 is MDHEN, CDR2 SYDVKM, per germline. V lost 2 bases and J lost 2; bases outside the gene matches: 2. The CDR3 consists of 14 residues. The CDR3 coding sequence is TGTGCCAGCAGTTTACAGGGACAGCAAGAGACCCAGTACTTC. Translation: CASSLQGQQETQYF.

This rearrangement joins TRBV6-7 to TRBJ1-5; 9 bases map to TRBD1. TRBV6-7 is assigned to the ORF class and has an uncertain function. The CDR3 runs to 17 residues. Trimming removed 6 bases from V and 0 bases from J; junction bases left unmatched: 9. The CDR3 DNA reads TGTGCCAGCAGCGAAACCGGGACAGGGCATAGCAATCAGCCCCAGCATTTT. Translation gives CASSETGTGHSNQPQHF.

A few counts support this clone. CDR3 in amino acids: CASSDVGNRNEQFF. The CDR3 nucleotides read TGTGCCAGCAGTGACGTCGGGAATAGGAATGAGCAGTTCTTC. The V call is TRBV27, the J call TRBJ2-1; D possibly corresponds to TRBD2 (5 bases). The V gene's germline CDR1 is MNHEY and CDR2 SMNVEV (reference sequence). V lost 5 bases and J lost 7, with 15 bases in between. The CDR3 consists of 14 residues.

Concerning this clone itself: Other DNA sequences of this sample code for an identical CDR3. The rearrangement links TRBV27 to TRBJ2-7; D gene ambiguous. The CDR3 length is 13 residues. Trimming took 6 bases from V and 3 from J, leaving 12 bases between them. Germline V gene data show CDR1 as MNHEY and CDR2 as SMNVEV (reference sequence). The CDR3 here is CASSLEYGYEQYF. CDR3 bases: TGTGCCAGCAGCTTAGAGTACGGCTACGAGCAGTACTTC.